Presented here are 20 T cell receptor beta chains from one specimen sequenced in a study of spatial heterogeneity in lung cancer. MiXCR, applied by TCRdb to the 5' RACE reads, yields one record per CDR3 protein. The table lists about 38,000 distinct CDR3 sequences, 7.5% of them singletons. Time point described: sample taken at primary tumor resection. Without sorting, whole RNA was sequenced from tumor, nontumor lung or frozen PBMC. The source was PBMCs, collected at surgery. The receptors here all came from a male donor with early-stage non-small cell lung cancer.

This clonotype was seen more than once but under ten times. This chain joins TRBV5-4 and TRBJ2-3; 9 bases map to TRBD2. This CDR3 is built from 15 residues. CDR1 and CDR2 (germline): SGHNT, YYREEE (reference sequence). V lost 5 bases, J lost 0 bases, and 4 bases stayed unmatched. The CDR3 region is CASRPSGGSTDTQYF. The CDR3 bases are TGTGCCAGCAGGCCGAGCGGGGGGAGCACAGATACGCAGTATTTT.

This clonotype was detected ten times or more. The chain carries TRBV29-1 and TRBJ1-2; no reliable D call. V lost 1 base to trimming and J lost 4 bases, with 10 bases between them. Germline V gene lookup returns CDR1 SQVTM and CDR2 ANQGSEA. This CDR3 spans 13 amino acids. CDR3 region: CSVEGSLSYGYTF. CDR3 in DNA: TGCAGCGTTGAAGGTAGCCTAAGCTATGGCTACACCTTC.

This clonotype was seen many times. The J gene is TRBJ1-2, the V gene TRBV29-1; D is undetermined. CDR1 is SQVTM and CDR2 is ANQGSEA in the germline V gene. V dropped 0 bases and J dropped 0 bases, with 5 bases sitting between them. The CDR3 spans 13 residues. This chain's CDR3 is CSVEDRTNYGYTF. The CDR3 nucleotides are TGCAGCGTTGAAGATCGAACTAACTATGGCTACACCTTC. The full variable domain, its missing parts supplied by reference TRBV29-1 and TRBJ1-2, is SAVISQKPSRDICQRGTSLTIQCQVDSQVTMMFWYRQQPGQSLTLIATANQGSEATYESGFVIDKFPISRPNLTFSTLTVSNMSPEDSSIYLCSVEDRTNYGYTFGSGTRLTVV.

The table lists this clonotype with many counts. This rearrangement joins TRBV6-6 to TRBJ2-6, with D unclear. V was pared by 6 bases and J by 6 bases, with 18 bases between. Germline CDR1 is MNHNY and CDR2 is SVGAGI (reference sequence). There are 16 residues in the CDR3. The CDR3: CASSPPLASLANVLTF. The CDR3 coding sequence is TGTGCCAGCAGCCCTCCCTTGGCCAGCTTGGCCAACGTCCTGACTTTC.

Only a few counts were recorded for this clonotype. The gene calls are TRBV20-1 and TRBJ1-1; no firm D call. In germline, CDR1 is DFQATT, CDR2 SNEGSKA (reference sequence). The CDR3 has 13 residues. Trimming pared 1 base from V and 1 base from J, leaving 7 bases between. In DNA form, the CDR3 reads TGCAGTGCTAGAGGGCAGCCGAACACTGAAGCTTTCTTT. Amino acid sequence: CSARGQPNTEAFF.

This clonotype was counted ten times or more. The chain uses TRBV6-2 or TRBV6-3 and TRBJ2-3; TRBD1 or TRBD2 may be the D gene (5 bases each). The germline V gene encodes CDR1 MNHEY and CDR2 SVGEGT. Deletions cut 2 bases from V and 10 bases from J, with 16 bases between. The CDR3 is 14 residues long. The CDR3 spells CASSYGRTGQAQYF. CDR3 in DNA: TGTGCCAGCAGTTACGGAAGGACGGGGCAGGCGCAGTATTTT.

This clonotype was observed a handful of times. The genes are TRBV5-1 and TRBJ1-6, with TRBD1 identical over 7 bases. CDR3 length: 16 residues. V shed 3 bases and J 3 bases; nucleotides not matched to a gene: 6. Germline CDR1 SGHRS, CDR2 YFSETQ. CDR3 residues: CASSWGQRVYNSPLHF. DNA for the CDR3: TGCGCCAGCAGCTGGGGACAGAGAGTCTATAATTCACCCCTCCACTTT.

This clonotype came up a few times. The gene calls are TRBV5-1 and TRBJ2-3; tentatively, D is TRBD2 (7 bases). Per germline, CDR1 SGHRS and CDR2 YFSETQ. The CDR3 has 15 residues. V lost 1 base, J lost 2 bases, and 11 bases lay in between. The CDR3 coding sequence is TGCGCCAGCAGCTTGTACGGGGGGCCCACAGATACGCAGTATTTT. Its protein is CASSLYGGPTDTQYF.

This clonotype showed up just a few times. The chain couples TRBV11-1 to TRBJ2-7; TRBD1 aligns across 7 bases. The germline CDR1 and CDR2 sequences are SGHAT and FQDESV (reference sequence). The CDR3 consists of 15 residues. V was pared by 6 bases and J by 2 bases, with 10 bases of the junction left unmatched. In nucleotides, the CDR3 is TGTGCCAGCAGTCCAAGGGGGCCCCAAACCTACGAGCAGTACGTC. The encoded protein is CASSPRGPQTYEQYV.

This clonotype was observed many times. The chain recombines TRBV18 with TRBJ2-4; D could derive from TRBD1 or TRBD2 (5 bases each). The CDR3 is 14 amino acids. Germline V gene data show CDR1 as KGHSH and CDR2 as LQKENI. V was trimmed by 4 bases and J by 1 base, leaving 8 bases between them. CDR3 sequence: CASSLGTAKNIQYF. The CDR3 nucleotides read TGTGCCAGCTCACTCGGGACGGCCAAAAACATTCAGTACTTC.

The sample holds many counts of this clonotype. The V and J genes are TRBV3-1 and TRBJ2-3; D remains unclear. Trimming removed 6 bases at V and 6 bases at J, with 10 bases between. Germline CDR1 reads LGHDT; CDR2 reads YNNKEL (reference sequence). This CDR3 spans 12 amino acids. CDR3 bases: TGTGCCAGCAGTGACTTTGGGGATACGCAGTATTTT. Translating it yields CASSDFGDTQYF.

This clonotype was counted many times. This chain joins TRBV20-1 and TRBJ2-7; a possible D gene is TRBD2 (5 bases). In germline, CDR1 is DFQATT, CDR2 SNEGSKA (reference sequence). Trimming removed 0 bases from V and 3 bases from J, with 6 bases in between. The CDR3 has 12 residues. CDR3 in DNA: TGCAGTGCTAGAGATCGGGACTACGAGCAGTACTTC. It yields the protein CSARDRDYEQYF.

The rearrangement uses TRBV20-1 and TRBJ2-2, with 7 positions matching TRBD2. Germline assignment: CDR1 DFQATT and CDR2 SNEGSKA (reference sequence). The V gene end was trimmed by 6 bases and the J gene end by 2 bases; junction bases not matched to a gene: 15. CDR3 length equals 17 residues. CDR3 in amino acids: CSAPQWVPGGNTGELFF. DNA for the CDR3: TGCAGTGCCCCGCAGTGGGTGCCGGGGGGAAACACCGGGGAGCTGTTTTTT.

Only a few counts were recorded for this clonotype. The chain combines TRBV24-1 with TRBJ1-2; D is unresolved. The V end was cut by 4 bases, the J end by 3 bases, with 5 bases between. The CDR3 is 12 residues long. Germline V CDR1 and CDR2: KGHDR, SFDVKD. The CDR3 loop is CATSEQDYGYTF. DNA for the CDR3: TGTGCCACCAGTGAGCAGGACTATGGCTACACCTTC.

This clonotype was seen at least ten times. CDR3 region: CAAARRQGKQPQHF. The CDR3 DNA is TGTGCCGCCGCCCGCAGGCAGGGGAAACAGCCCCAGCATTTT. J is TRBJ1-5 and V is TRBV6-6, with D possibly being TRBD1 (6 bases). This CDR3 is 14 amino acids long. Trimming removed 11 bases at V and 7 bases at J, with 21 bases between. Germline assignment: CDR1 MNHNY and CDR2 SVGAGI (reference sequence).

This clonotype was seen repeatedly, ten times or more. The chain employs TRBV2 and TRBJ2-7; D is uncertain. The germline gives CDR1 SNHLY, CDR2 FYNNEI. The CDR3 length is 11 residues. V was shortened by 3 bases and J by 3 bases, with 3 bases between the two germline ends. In DNA form, the CDR3 reads TGTGCCAGCAGTGAGTTCTACGAGCAGTACTTC. Amino acids: CASSEFYEQYF.

This clonotype was counted at least ten times. CDR3 protein: CASSMAPLVGNSNQPQHF. The CDR3, as DNA: TGTGCCAGTAGTATGGCCCCGTTAGTAGGGAATAGCAATCAGCCCCAGCATTTT. The V gene is TRBV19, the J gene TRBJ1-5; D gene ambiguous. The germline V gene has CDR1 LNHDA and CDR2 SQIVND (reference sequence). The CDR3 has 18 amino acids. V gave up 3 bases and J gave up 0 bases, with 18 bases separating them.

The sample holds many counts of this clonotype. The V call is TRBV5-1, the J call TRBJ1-1; D might be TRBD1 (5 bases). CDR1 is SGHRS and CDR2 is YFSETQ in the germline V gene. V was pared by 0 bases and J by 6 bases, with 15 bases between. This CDR3 is 15 amino acids long. The CDR3 DNA sequence: TGCGCCAGCAGCTTGGCTCCGGCAGGGACGGCTGAAGCTTTCTTT. It yields the protein CASSLAPAGTAEAFF.

This clonotype has at least ten counts. The chain joins TRBV24-1 to TRBJ2-3; no clear D. Trimming took 0 bases from V and 6 from J, leaving 0 bases between them. The CDR3 is 11 residues long. CDR1 is KGHDR, CDR2 SFDVKD, per germline. In nucleotides, the CDR3 is TGTGCCACCAGTGATTTGGATACGCAGTATTTT. The encoded protein is CATSDLDTQYF.

There are many counts of this clonotype. The J gene is TRBJ2-3, the V gene TRBV11-2, with D hard to call. The CDR3 extends over 15 amino acids. The V gene's germline CDR1 is SGHAT and CDR2 FQNNGV. The ends were cut back, 2 bases at V and 4 bases at J, with 13 bases in the middle. CDR3 nucleotide sequence: TGTGCCAGCAGCTTATCGGCCTCCCAGCCAGATACGCAGTATTTT. This codes for CASSLSASQPDTQYF.